This TCR beta chain was sequenced in a study of blood T cell repertoires in COVID-19. About the study: Both acute and convalescent COVID-19 samples were obtained from the United States, Italy and Spain.

The CDR3 length is 15 residues. Trimming took off 2 bases at V and 6 bases at J, with 15 bases between the two ends. Germline CDR1 and CDR2: SGHTA and FQGNSA. In the study's own analysis: Reference gene primer amplification yielded estimated nucleated cell counts. Assay: immunoSEQ multiplex PCR; the TCRdb copy retains only in-frame clones and omits some. That table is the source of V, J and clone size, and D and trimming were worked out from the DNA. The sample has more than 95,000 clones, about 81% seen once. The chain is built from TRBV7-2 and TRBJ2-3; perhaps TRBD1 as D (6 bases). Sequencing was carried out using peripheral blood. This receptor was obtained from a woman between 45 and 60 years old with acute or convalescent COVID-19. In nucleotides, the CDR3 is TGTGCCAGCAGCTTACTAGGGCCTAGGGGGGATACGCAGTATTTT. This sequence encodes CASSLLGPRGDTQYF.